This T cell receptor beta chain was retrieved from a study of T cell responses to AZD1222 COVID-19 vaccine. Germline-derived CDR1 and CDR2 are MNHEY and SMNVEV (reference sequence). The CDR3 extends over 18 amino acids. The ends lost 3 bases at V and 3 bases at J; junction bases unmatched: 12. TCRdb's copy holds only in-frame clones and misses some; the assay was immunoSEQ multiplex PCR. The table has about 130,000 clones, roughly 90% seen once. This clone was recorded only once. This TCR was sampled from an adult who received the AZD1222 COVID-19 vaccine. The chain links TRBV27 to TRBJ2-3, with 10 nucleotides matching TRBD2. The sample in question was peripheral blood, obtained 28 days after the second AZD1222 dose. CDR3 region: CASSFLAGEVSGTDTQYF. As DNA, the CDR3 is TGTGCCAGCAGTTTCCTAGCGGGAGAGGTTTCGGGTACAGATACGCAGTATTTT.